What follows are 5 T cell receptor beta chains derived from one specimen sequenced in a study of tissue T cells after allogeneic stem cell transplantation. The protocol was immunoSEQ multiplex PCR, while the TCRdb copy is restricted to in-frame clones and leaves out a portion. The sample lists roughly 1,200 clones, about 73% occurring once. The sample here was skin, taken at autopsy. The receptors come from a male patient aged 60 or over with steroid-refractory graft-versus-host disease after an allogeneic stem cell transplant. Certain T cells may be donor cells from the graft.

This clone came up a few times. The J gene is TRBJ2-1, the V gene TRBV10-3; 8 nucleotides line up with TRBD1. The CDR3 length is 14 residues. Germline assignment: CDR1 ENHRY and CDR2 SYGVKD. V lost 8 bases and J lost 5; bases outside the gene matches: 8. The DNA for the CDR3 is TGTGCCATCGGGGCGACAGGGGTCAACAATGAGCAGTTCTTC. Its translation: CAIGATGVNNEQFF.

The sample holds a few counts of this clone. The rearrangement links TRBV19 to TRBJ2-7; D gene uncertain. This CDR3 has 13 residues. Germline CDR1 reads LNHDA; CDR2 reads SQIVND (reference sequence). V shed 6 bases and J shed 5 bases, with 14 bases lying between them. The CDR3 reads CASRNRRRHEQYF. CDR3 coding DNA: TGTGCCAGTAGGAATCGGCGGCGGCACGAGCAGTACTTC.

The rearrangement uses TRBV19 and TRBJ1-1; D call uncertain. The CDR3 contains 14 residues. The germline V gene encodes CDR1 LNHDA and CDR2 SQIVND (reference sequence). V shed 2 bases and J shed 0 bases, with 7 bases lying between them. The CDR3 coding sequence is TGTGCCAGTAGTATATTATTTTTGAACACTGAAGCTTTCTTT. Its protein product is CASSILFLNTEAFF. The complete variable domain, with remaining parts taken from reference TRBV19 and TRBJ1-1, reads DGGITQSPKYLFRKEGQNVTLSCEQNLNHDAMYWYRQDPGQGLRLIYYSQIVNDFQKGDIAEGYSVSREKKESFPLTVTSAQKNPTAFYLCASSILFLNTEAFFGQGTRLTVV.

This sequence joins TRBV4-2 and TRBJ1-4; D ambiguous. V lost 0 bases and J lost 4, with 12 bases in between. CDR1 LGHNA and CDR2 YNFKEQ come from the germline V gene. The CDR3 spans 16 residues. The CDR3 sequence is CASSQEILDFNEKLFF. The CDR3 region has the DNA TGTGCCAGCAGCCAAGAGATATTGGATTTTAATGAAAAACTGTTTTTT.

This clone is large (0.1 to 1%) within its sample. J is TRBJ2-2 and V is TRBV14, with D unresolved. This CDR3 region has 11 residues. Trimming removed 6 bases at V and 5 bases at J, with 4 bases between. Germline lookup yields CDR1 SGHDN and CDR2 FVKESK. The DNA for the CDR3 is TGTGCCAGCAGACAAACCGGGGAGCTGTTTTTT. It is translated as CASRQTGELFF.